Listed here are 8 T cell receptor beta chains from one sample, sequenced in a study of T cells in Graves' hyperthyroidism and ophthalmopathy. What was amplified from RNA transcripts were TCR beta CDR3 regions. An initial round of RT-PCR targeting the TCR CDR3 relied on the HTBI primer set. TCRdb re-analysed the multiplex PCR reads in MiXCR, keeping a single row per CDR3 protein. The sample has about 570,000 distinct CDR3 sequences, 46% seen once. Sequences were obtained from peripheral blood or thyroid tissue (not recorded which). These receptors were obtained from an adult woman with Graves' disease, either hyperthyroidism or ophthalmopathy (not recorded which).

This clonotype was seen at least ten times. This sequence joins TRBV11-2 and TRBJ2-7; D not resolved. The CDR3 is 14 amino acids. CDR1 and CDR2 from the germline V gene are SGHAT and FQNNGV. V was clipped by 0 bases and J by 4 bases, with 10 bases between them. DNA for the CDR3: TGTGCCAGCAGCTTAGATTTGAGGATTTACGAGCAGTACTTC. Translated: CASSLDLRIYEQYF.

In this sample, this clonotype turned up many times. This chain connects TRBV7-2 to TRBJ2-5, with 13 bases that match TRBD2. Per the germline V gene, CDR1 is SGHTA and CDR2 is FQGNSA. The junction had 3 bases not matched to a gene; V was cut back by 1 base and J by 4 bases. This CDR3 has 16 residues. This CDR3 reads CASSLGRTSGRETQYF. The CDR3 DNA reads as TGTGCCAGCAGCTTAGGGCGGACTAGCGGGAGAGAGACCCAGTACTTC.

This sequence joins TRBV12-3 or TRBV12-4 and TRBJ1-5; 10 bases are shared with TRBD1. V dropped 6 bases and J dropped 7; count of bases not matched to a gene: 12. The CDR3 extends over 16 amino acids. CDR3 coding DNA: TGTGCCAGCAGCTACAGGACAGGGGGATCAAGCCAGCCCCAGCATTTT. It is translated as CASSYRTGGSSQPQHF.

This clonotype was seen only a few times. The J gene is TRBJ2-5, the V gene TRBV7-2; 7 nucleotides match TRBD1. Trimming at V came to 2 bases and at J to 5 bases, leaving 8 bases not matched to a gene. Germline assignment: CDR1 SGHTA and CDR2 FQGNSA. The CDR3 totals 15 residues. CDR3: CASSLTRDSPETQYF. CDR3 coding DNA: TGTGCCAGCAGCTTAACTCGGGACAGCCCGGAGACCCAGTACTTC.

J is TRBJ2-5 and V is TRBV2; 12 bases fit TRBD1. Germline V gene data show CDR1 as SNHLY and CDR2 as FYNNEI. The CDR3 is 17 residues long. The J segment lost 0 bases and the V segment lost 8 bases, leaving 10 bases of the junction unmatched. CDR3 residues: CASLNAGTGGDQETQYF. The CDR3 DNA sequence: TGTGCCAGCCTTAACGCGGGGACAGGGGGCGACCAAGAGACCCAGTACTTC.

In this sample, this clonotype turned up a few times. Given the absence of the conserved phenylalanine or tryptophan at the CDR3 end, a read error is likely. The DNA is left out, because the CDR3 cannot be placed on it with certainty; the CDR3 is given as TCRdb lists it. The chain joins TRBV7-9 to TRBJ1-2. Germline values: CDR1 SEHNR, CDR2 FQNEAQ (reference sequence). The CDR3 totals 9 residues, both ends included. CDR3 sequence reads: CASSLGSTI.

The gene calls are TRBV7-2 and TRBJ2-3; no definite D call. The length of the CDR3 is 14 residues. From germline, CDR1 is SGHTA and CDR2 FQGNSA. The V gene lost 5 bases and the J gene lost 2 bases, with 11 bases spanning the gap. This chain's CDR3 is CASSGRGTTDTQYF. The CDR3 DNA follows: TGTGCCAGCAGCGGTCGCGGCACCACAGATACGCAGTATTTT.

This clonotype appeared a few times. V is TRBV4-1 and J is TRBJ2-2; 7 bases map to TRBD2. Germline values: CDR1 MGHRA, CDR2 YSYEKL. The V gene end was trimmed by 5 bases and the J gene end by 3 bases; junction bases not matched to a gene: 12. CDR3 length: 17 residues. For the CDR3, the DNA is TGCGCCAGCAGCAAAAAGTGGCTAGCGGAGGACACCGGGGAGCTGTTTTTT. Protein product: CASSKKWLAEDTGELFF.